The source of this T cell receptor beta chain is a study of shared clonotypes between healthy human individuals (dated by TCRdb to about 2020). Looking at the study overall: Two women and three men aged 18 to 49 years were included in the cohort. For each donor, CD4 naive and CD4 memory were each given three plates, CD8 naive was given two plates, and CD8 memory was given one plate. Blood TCR repertoires of five healthy adults were deeply sequenced to estimate repertoire size and the extent of clonotype sharing between individuals. To increase sequencing depth and limit assay-specific biases, TCR repertoire library preparation and sequencing were carried out by different laboratories using diverse techniques. Per donor, leukapheresis produced somewhere between about 0.8 and 9 billion PBMCs.

Study-level results and caveats: Based on pairwise subsampling, the degree of clonotype sharing among donors was expected to be affected by sequencing depth. Naive subsets generally had larger estimated clonotype richness than memory subsets. Sampling was limited to blood, and TCR repertoires in tissue likely differ from TCR repertoires in blood. Because the study included a small number of donors, the genetic and exposure-history diversity represented was limited. Higher generation probabilities were observed for clonotypes shared by all four sorted-subset donors than for non-shared clonotypes. Incomplete sequencing was indicated by rarefaction of sorted-subset datasets, despite the large sequencing depth. Sharing across several donors was observed for about 5% of naive CD4, around 3.5% of naive CD8, around 2.5% of memory CD4, and approximately 0.41% of memory CD8 clonotypes.

The donors were healthy, HIV-negative adults with no recently reported acute infections or vaccinations. All donors were Caucasian adults living in Nashville, Tennessee, USA. CD4+ T cells were enriched through magnetic negative selection, after which naive cells were positively selected on CD45RA and the remaining negative fraction served as the memory subset. After blood collection by leukapheresis, PBMCs were isolated using Ficoll-Histopaque density gradient centrifugation and then cryopreserved in the vapor phase of liquid nitrogen. Analytical flow cytometry was used to check the purity and quantity of each magnetically sorted T cell population. Genomic DNA was isolated from every sorted fraction and measured by UV absorbance on a Nanodrop 2000c. TCR CDR3 regions were amplified from genomic DNA by multiplex PCR using the deep immunoSEQ assay. For each cell subset, the extracted genomic DNA was distributed evenly across all wells of several immunoSEQ 96-well plates, and each plate served as one replicate. For sorted subsets, each replicate PCR was loaded with about 0.2 ug genomic DNA, equivalent to 25,000 to 30,000 T cell genomes. Purified libraries were quantified with a Qubit 3.0 fluorometer, sized on a Bioanalyzer 2100, and re-quantified with the KAPA Library Quantification kit. Each immunoSEQ 96-well plate was sequenced on its own single-read 150-cycle Illumina NextSeq 550 flow cell. From the authors' description of their analysis: Because the immunoSEQ output held only junctional sequences and lacked quality scores, the filtering could not match the filtering applied to full-length reads. Sequences were annotated with PyIR, a Python wrapper for IgBLAST v1.9, and V/J genes and CDR3 were assigned using IMGT germline references. Reads were filtered out if the reads had weak V/J assignments (E-value above 1e-6), no CDR3, stop codons, out-of-frame junctions, or ambiguous translated residues. V3J clonotypes were defined by identical inferred V gene, J gene, and CDR3 amino acid sequence. The percentage overlap between two repertoires was calculated by dividing the number of shared unique clonotypes by the size of the smaller repertoire. RTK rarefaction, the Chao1 estimator, and Recon v2.1 estimates of unobserved clonotypes were used to assess repertoire richness. For all TCRbeta clonotypes obtained by the gDNA method from a handful of donors, generation probabilities were computed with OLGA. TCRdb's version of the immuneACCESS table is confined to in-frame rearrangements and falls short of the full clone set. An unresolved V gene accounts for under half of the shortfall where checked; the remainder is of unknown origin. V and J calls and clone size come straight from that table; D and trimming were deduced from the DNA. The sample table shows over 850,000 clones, and roughly 74% are seen once. The ten top clones hold more than 0.5% of the sample.

Trimming removed 4 bases from V and 4 bases from J, leaving 10 bases between the germline ends. Reading from cysteine to phenylalanine, the CDR3 counts 13 amino acids. The sequence is cut down to CDR3 DNA, 39 bases in frame from base 1. From the germline V gene, CDR1 is SGHDN and CDR2 is FVKESK. For this clone: Which antigen it targets is not known. Qualities for individual bases were not recorded, and no much larger clone is one base off.

The receptor chain draws on TRBV14 and TRBJ1-2; the D gene is possibly TRBD1, with 5 bases matching. The receptor's source is a young man in good health. Some clones in this sample may be carry-over from other donors' samples. The sequenced material came from memory CD4+ T cells from PBMCs. Sample cell subset or site, as interpreted from the label and publication: CD45RA-negative fraction. The nucleotide sequence is given as TGTGCCAGCAGCCCGACAGACATCTATGGCTACACCTTC. Translated, this is CASSPTDIYGYTF.